Included here is one TCR beta chain sequence, with context. What it binds is unknown. The sample originates from a study of blood T cells in healthy people across ages. A minimum of 7 million PBMCs was isolated per sample. Total RNA extracted from each sample amounted to at least 6 micrograms. General study findings and limits: A roughly linear fall in TCR beta diversity per million T cells was seen with increasing age.

Primers used in a second PCR of roughly 6 to 11 cycles were a sample-barcoded 5' primer and a J-beta primer mix. TCRdb re-called the 5' RACE reads with MiXCR, one entry per CDR3 protein. Of just over 800,000 distinct CDR3 sequences listed, around 62% are singletons. This receptor was identified in a man aged 30 to 45 in good health. Sequencing was carried out using blood.

CDR3 nucleotides: TGTGCCAGCAGCTTAGTTGGTAGCGGGGGCCTTAAACAAGAGACCCAGTACTTC. Translation: CASSLVGSGGLKQETQYF. This chain joins TRBV7-2 and TRBJ2-5; 9 positions match TRBD2. This CDR3 region has 18 residues. J gave up 2 bases and V 1 base, and 11 bases lay outside the gene matches. Germline values: CDR1 SGHTA, CDR2 FQGNSA.